Given below is one T cell receptor beta chain in context. Antigen specificity is unknown. Profiling relied on immunoSEQ multiplex PCR, and the TCRdb table lists in-frame clones only, not all of them. Of roughly 160,000 clones detected, around nine tenths appear once; the ten largest clones hold more than 5.5%. The data originate from a study of T cell responses to AZD1222 COVID-19 vaccine. Study-wide points: Spike-specific TCR repertoires showed rising breadth and depth after two AZD1222 doses. Unmutated variant regions are reportedly targeted by nearly half of spike-specific TCRs. Most donors were white British and more were female, and clonal diversity was possibly underestimated.

The specimen was peripheral blood, collected on day 0 of AZD1222 vaccination. This receptor was obtained from an adult in good health.

The CDR3 reads CASSLRTGLKETQYF. In DNA, the CDR3 is TGTGCCAGCAGCTTACGGACAGGGCTTAAAGAGACCCAGTACTTC. The V gene is TRBV7-3, the J gene TRBJ2-5, with 8 nucleotides matching TRBD1. V shed 2 bases, J shed 3 bases, and the junction held 5 bases outside the gene matches. CDR1 SGHTA and CDR2 FQGTGA come from the germline V gene. This CDR3 spans 15 amino acids.